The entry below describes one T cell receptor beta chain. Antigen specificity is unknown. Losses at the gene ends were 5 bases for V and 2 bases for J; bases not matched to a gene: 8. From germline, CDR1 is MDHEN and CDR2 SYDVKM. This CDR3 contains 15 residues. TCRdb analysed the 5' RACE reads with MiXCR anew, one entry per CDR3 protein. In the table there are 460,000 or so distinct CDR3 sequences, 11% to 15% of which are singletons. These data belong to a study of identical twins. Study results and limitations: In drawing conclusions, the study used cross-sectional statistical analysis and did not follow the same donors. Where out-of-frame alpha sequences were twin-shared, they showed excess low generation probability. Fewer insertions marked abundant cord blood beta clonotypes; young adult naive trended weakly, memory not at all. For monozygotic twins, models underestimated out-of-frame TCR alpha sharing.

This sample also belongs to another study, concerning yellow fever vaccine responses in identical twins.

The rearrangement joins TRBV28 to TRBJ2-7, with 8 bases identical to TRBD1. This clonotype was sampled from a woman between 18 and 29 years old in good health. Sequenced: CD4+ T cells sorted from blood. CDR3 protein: CASSLPGTGAYEQYF. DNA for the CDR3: TGTGCCAGCAGTCTACCCGGGACAGGAGCCTACGAGCAGTACTTC. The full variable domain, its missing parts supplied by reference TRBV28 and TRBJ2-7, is DVKVTQSSRYLVKRTGEKVFLECVQDMDHENMFWYRQDPGLGLRLIYFSYDVKMKEKGDIPEGYSVSREKKERFSLILESASTNQTSMYLCASSLPGTGAYEQYFGPGTRLTVT.